One and the same sample provided the 27 T cell receptor beta chains below, sequenced in a study of technical replicates of blood from a handful of donors. The table came from immunoSEQ multiplex PCR; TCRdb's copy has only in-frame clones and leaves some out. Counted here are tens of thousands of clones, roughly 97% occurring once; the ten biggest clones make up roughly 0.26%. Sequencing was done on a sample of T cells isolated from PBMCs. The receptor source for this set is a human donor in good health.

J is TRBJ1-5 and V is TRBV27; 12 nucleotides match TRBD1. The J segment lost 7 bases and the V segment lost 8 bases, leaving 15 bases of the junction unmatched. The CDR3 has 17 amino acids. Per germline, CDR1 MNHEY and CDR2 SMNVEV (reference sequence). The DNA for the CDR3 is TGTGCCAGCTTGTCGACGGGGGACAGGGGGCTGAAACAGCCCCAGCATTTT. Translated, it gives CASLSTGDRGLKQPQHF.

This chain joins TRBV10-2 and TRBJ1-5; D is uncertain. The germline CDR1 and CDR2 sequences are WSHSY and SAAADI. V was clipped by 2 bases and J by 6 bases, with 11 bases between them. The CDR3 length is 14 residues. In nucleotides, the CDR3 is TGCGCCAGCAGTGAGGGCAGGATTATTCAGCCCCAGCATTTT. Its protein product is CASSEGRIIQPQHF.

The V and J genes are TRBV28 and TRBJ1-2, with TRBD1 as a possible D gene (6 bases). CDR3 length: 15 residues. Trimming pared 1 base from V and 4 bases from J, leaving 13 bases between. In germline, CDR1 is MDHEN, CDR2 SYDVKM. The CDR3 DNA is TGTGCCAGCAGTTTATTGGGACAAGCTACCTATGGCTACACCTTC. Its protein is CASSLLGQATYGYTF.

The chain uses TRBV7-2 and TRBJ2-3; no firm D call. Trimming shortened V by 1 base and J by 2 bases, and 10 bases separated the two germline ends. CDR3 size: 15 residues. Germline CDR1 SGHTA, CDR2 FQGNSA. This CDR3 is CASSLVNFNTDTQYF. CDR3 nucleotides: TGTGCCAGCAGCTTAGTCAACTTTAACACAGATACGCAGTATTTT.

The chain combines TRBV9 with TRBJ1-1; D is possibly TRBD1 (5 bases). Germline V gene sequence: CDR1 SGDLS, CDR2 YYNGEE. V was clipped by 0 bases and J by 4 bases, with 13 bases between them. CDR3 length: 15 residues. The CDR3: CASSVEGRKGTEAFF. The CDR3 DNA reads TGTGCCAGCAGCGTAGAGGGGCGAAAAGGCACTGAAGCTTTCTTT.

DNA for the CDR3: TGTGCCAGTAGTATCAGGACAGGGACCTACGAGCAGTACTTC. Translated, it gives CASSIRTGTYEQYF. The chain carries TRBV19 and TRBJ2-7; the match to TRBD1 covers 8 bases. Trimming took 3 bases from V and 2 from J; bases not matched to a gene: 3. Germline V gives CDR1 LNHDA, CDR2 SQIVND (reference sequence). This CDR3 comprises 14 residues.

CDR3 in amino acids: CAWHGVHDYGYTF. The CDR3, as DNA: TGTGCCTGGCACGGTGTGCACGACTATGGCTACACCTTC. The J gene is TRBJ1-2, the V gene TRBV30; D is ambiguous. Germline lookup yields CDR1 GTSNPN and CDR2 SVGIG (reference sequence). Trimming stripped 5 bases from V and 3 bases from J, with 13 bases between. The CDR3 totals 13 residues.

This sequence joins TRBV6-5 and TRBJ1-1, with a possible D match to TRBD1 (6 bases). Germline CDR1 and CDR2: MNHEY and SVGAGI. The CDR3 spans 14 residues. V lost 6 bases to trimming and J lost 4 bases, with 15 bases between them. The CDR3 sequence is CASSYREPTTEAFF. The DNA for the CDR3 is TGTGCCAGCAGCTACAGGGAGCCTACCACTGAAGCTTTCTTT.

The rearrangement links TRBV27 to TRBJ2-7; possibly TRBD1 for D (6 bases). The CDR3 totals 15 residues. The V gene lost 4 bases and the J gene lost 0 bases, with 13 bases spanning the gap. Germline CDR1 MNHEY, CDR2 SMNVEV (reference sequence). This CDR3 is CASSSTTGPSYEQYF. The CDR3 DNA reads as TGTGCCAGCAGTTCGACGACAGGACCCTCCTACGAGCAGTACTTC.

The CDR3 protein is CASSMLAGGSYNEQFF. The CDR3 DNA reads as TGCGCCAGCAGTATGTTAGCGGGAGGGTCCTACAATGAGCAGTTCTTC. J is TRBJ2-1 and V is TRBV4-1; 11 nucleotides align to TRBD2. Trimming took 6 bases from V and 1 from J; bases not matched to a gene: 5. Germline V gene lookup returns CDR1 MGHRA and CDR2 YSYEKL. The CDR3 runs 16 residues.

The chain recombines TRBV29-1 with TRBJ1-2; a weak D match, TRBD1 (5 bases). The CDR3 contains 10 residues. Looked up from germline, CDR1 is SQVTM and CDR2 is ANQGSEA. Trimming removed 7 bases at V and 12 bases at J, with 15 bases between. CDR3: CSAYERDHTF. CDR3 nucleotides: TGCAGCGCATACGAGCGGGACCACACCTTC.

The J gene is TRBJ2-1, the V gene TRBV5-6; 13 bases map to TRBD2. The CDR3 runs 18 residues. CDR1 SGHDT and CDR2 YYEEEE come from the germline V gene. The ends lost 0 bases at V and 7 bases at J; junction bases unmatched: 10. The CDR3 sequence: CASSLELAGGPRENEQFF. CDR3 coding DNA: TGTGCCAGCAGCTTGGAACTAGCGGGAGGGCCTAGAGAAAATGAGCAGTTCTTC.

The rearrangement links TRBV28 to TRBJ1-3, with a tentative D call TRBD1 (6 bases). V lost 3 bases and J lost 6, with 15 bases in between. Germline assignment: CDR1 MDHEN and CDR2 SYDVKM. The CDR3 has 15 amino acids. CDR3 bases: TGTGCCAGCAGTTTTGGGGGCAGGGAGCTAAACACCATATATTTT. It translates to CASSFGGRELNTIYF. The full variable domain, rest sourced from reference TRBV28 and TRBJ1-3, is DVKVTQSSRYLVKRTGEKVFLECVQDMDHENMFWYRQDPGLGLRLIYFSYDVKMKEKGDIPEGYSVSREKKERFSLILESASTNQTSMYLCASSFGGRELNTIYFGEGSWLTVV.

This sequence joins TRBV27 and TRBJ2-1, with TRBD1 as a possible D gene (6 bases). Germline-derived CDR1 and CDR2 are MNHEY and SMNVEV (reference sequence). The CDR3 covers 14 residues. Trimming shortened V by 6 bases and J by 3 bases, and 12 bases separated the two germline ends. CDR3 coding DNA: TGTGCCAGCAGACCAGGGGATCTCTACAATGAGCAGTTCTTC. Protein product: CASRPGDLYNEQFF.

This sequence joins TRBV13 and TRBJ2-7; maybe TRBD2 (5 bases). V was trimmed by 5 bases and J by 3 bases, leaving 14 bases between them. Looked up from germline, CDR1 is PRHDT and CDR2 is FYEKMQ (reference sequence). This CDR3 is built from 14 residues. The CDR3 nucleotides read TGTGCCAGCAGCCGCTCGGGGTTATTCTACGAGCAGTACTTC. This sequence encodes CASSRSGLFYEQYF.

The genes are TRBV2 and TRBJ1-1; D gene unclear. With 1 base removed from V and 7 bases from J, the gap between germline ends came to 16 bases. The germline V gene has CDR1 SNHLY and CDR2 FYNNEI. The CDR3 spans 15 residues. CDR3 sequence reads: CASSEGTASFGEAFF. The CDR3 region has the DNA TGTGCCAGCAGTGAAGGTACAGCAAGTTTCGGTGAAGCTTTCTTT.

The CDR3 loop reads CASSETGNTEAFF. CDR3 sequence (DNA): TGTGCCAGTAGTGAGACAGGGAACACTGAAGCTTTCTTT. The chain carries TRBV19 and TRBJ1-1; the D gene is possibly TRBD1 (6 bases). CDR1 and CDR2 (germline): LNHDA, SQIVND (reference sequence). The CDR3 extends over 13 amino acids. Trimming stripped 5 bases from V and 1 base from J, with 8 bases between. Based on the CDR3 plus reference TRBV19 and TRBJ1-1, the full variable domain is DGGITQSPKYLFRKEGQNVTLSCEQNLNHDAMYWYRQDPGQGLRLIYYSQIVNDFQKGDIAEGYSVSREKKESFPLTVTSAQKNPTAFYLCASSETGNTEAFFGQGTRLTVV.

This clone was found once. V is TRBV7-2 and J is TRBJ1-1; D is unclear. This CDR3 comprises 13 residues. The germline CDR1 and CDR2 sequences are SGHTA and FQGNSA. Trimming removed 1 base from V and 6 bases from J, with 9 bases in between. DNA for the CDR3: TGTGCCAGCAGCTTAGTAACAGCTTCTGAAGCTTTCTTT. Encoded protein: CASSLVTASEAFF. Looking up the rest from reference TRBV7-2 and TRBJ1-1 gives the full variable domain: GAGVSQSPSNKVTEKGKDVELRCDPISGHTALYWYRQSLGQGLEFLIYFQGNSAPDKSGLPSDRFSAERTGGSVSTLTIQRTQQEDSAVYLCASSLVTASEAFFGQGTRLTVV.

J is TRBJ1-2 and V is TRBV30; D might be TRBD1 (5 bases). Germline CDR1 and CDR2: GTSNPN and SVGIG (reference sequence). Between the trimmed V and J ends, which lost 3 bases and 4 bases, there was a span of 12 bases. The CDR3 sequence is 13 residues long. The CDR3, as DNA: TGTGCCTGGAGCGATATCGGGGGCTATGGCTACACCTTC. Translation gives CAWSDIGGYGYTF.

V usage is TRBV7-9 and J usage is TRBJ2-7; D gene unclear. This CDR3 has 16 residues. Trimming pared 0 bases from V and 4 bases from J, leaving 16 bases between. Germline values: CDR1 SEHNR, CDR2 FQNEAQ (reference sequence). The CDR3 reads CASSLATTQAEYEQYF. The CDR3 region has the DNA TGTGCCAGCAGCTTAGCGACAACTCAGGCTGAATACGAGCAGTACTTC.

This chain links TRBV28 with TRBJ2-2; D is possibly TRBD2 (5 bases). Germline V gene lookup returns CDR1 MDHEN and CDR2 SYDVKM. The CDR3 runs 16 residues. The ends were cut back, 5 bases at V and 3 bases at J, with 16 bases in the middle. CDR3 loop: CASSPGSPTHTGELFF. The CDR3 DNA reads TGTGCCAGCAGTCCGGGGTCCCCTACCCACACCGGGGAGCTGTTTTTT.

The chain uses TRBV9 and TRBJ2-1, with D possibly being TRBD2 (6 bases). V lost 3 bases to trimming and J lost 8 bases, with 21 bases between them. Germline lookup yields CDR1 SGDLS and CDR2 YYNGEE. The CDR3 loop spans 16 amino acids. As DNA, the CDR3 is TGTGCCAGCAGCGCCTCCGGGACTCCAACCGGGGATGAGCAGTTCTTC. Translated, it gives CASSASGTPTGDEQFF.

The count of this clone is one. This chain links TRBV10-1 with TRBJ2-5; TRBD2 agrees at 7 bases. CDR1 and CDR2 (germline): WNHNN, SYGVQD (reference sequence). The V gene end was trimmed by 2 bases and the J gene end by 3 bases; junction bases not matched to a gene: 9. This CDR3 is built from 16 residues. The CDR3 spells CASSETSATPKETQYF. As DNA, the CDR3 is TGCGCCAGCAGTGAGACTAGCGCAACCCCGAAAGAGACCCAGTACTTC.

The chain links TRBV7-8 to TRBJ1-1; 8 bases are a match to TRBD1. V was pared by 1 base and J by 2 bases, with 12 bases of the junction left unmatched. CDR1 is SGHVS, CDR2 FQNEAQ, per germline. The length of the CDR3 is 18 residues. The CDR3 DNA is TGTGCCAGCAGCTTAGGAGTGACAGGGGAGATGTTAAACACTGAAGCTTTCTTT. The encoded protein is CASSLGVTGEMLNTEAFF.

The chain employs TRBV14 and TRBJ1-2; D gene unclear. Trimming removed 0 bases from V and 0 bases from J, with 5 bases in between. This CDR3 comprises 14 residues. The V gene's germline CDR1 is SGHDN and CDR2 FVKESK. The CDR3 coding sequence is TGTGCCAGCAGCCAAGACCTACCTAACTATGGCTACACCTTC. Its translation is CASSQDLPNYGYTF. The full variable domain, with the rest looked up from reference TRBV14 and TRBJ1-2, is EAGVTQFPSHSVIEKGQTVTLRCDPISGHDNLYWYRRVMGKEIKFLLHFVKESKQDESGMPNNRFLAERTGGTYSTLKVQPAELEDSGVYFCASSQDLPNYGYTFGSGTRLTVV.

The V call is TRBV19, the J call TRBJ2-1, with 9 bases identical to TRBD2. Trimming took 7 bases from V and 4 from J; bases not matched to a gene: 11. Germline lookup yields CDR1 LNHDA and CDR2 SQIVND (reference sequence). The CDR3 is 16 residues long. This CDR3 reads CASTGGRAMRYNEQFF. The CDR3 nucleotides read TGTGCCAGTACTGGCGGGAGGGCCATGAGGTACAATGAGCAGTTCTTC.

Here the CDR3 reads CASSLGGLYEQYF. CDR3 nucleotides: TGCGCCAGCAGCTTGGGGGGACTCTACGAGCAGTACTTC. The V gene is TRBV5-1, the J gene TRBJ2-7; TRBD2 might be the D (6 bases). Germline V gives CDR1 SGHRS, CDR2 YFSETQ. Trimming removed 0 bases from V and 3 bases from J, with 7 bases in between. The CDR3 totals 13 residues. The whole variable domain, remainder taken from reference TRBV5-1 and TRBJ2-7, is KAGVTQTPRYLIKTRGQQVTLSCSPISGHRSVSWYQQTPGQGLQFLFEYFSETQRNKGNFPGRFSGRQFSNSRSEMNVSTLELGDSALYLCASSLGGLYEQYFGPGTRLTVT.